The rows below give T cell receptor beta chains drawn from one sample of a study of response to subunit inactivated influenza vaccine. TCRdb reprocessed the RT-PCR reads with MiXCR, giving one entry per CDR3 protein. Here the sample spans about 170,000 distinct CDR3 sequences, around 10% being singletons. Sequenced material: CD8+ T cells sorted from PBMCs, taken about 24 months after vaccination. Every receptor here comes from a man between 50 and 69 years old who received an inactivated influenza vaccine. Each CDR3 is given with its conserved first and last residue. D genes are given only for firm matches. A clone size is listed for some rows: how often the clone was seen (once, few, many), or a class if it is expanded.

j_gene | abundance | v_gene | d_gene | CDR3nt | CDR3aa
TRBJ2-3 | few | TRBV6-1 | - | TGTGCCAGCAGTGCAAGATGGGAGCTCCCAGATACGCAGTATTTT | CASSARWELPDTQYF
TRBJ2-7 | - | TRBV12-3/TRBV12-4 | - | TGTGCCAGCAGTTTCGGGGGGCTAAAAACCTACGAGCAGTACTTC | CASSFGGLKTYEQYF
TRBJ1-2 | - | TRBV12-3/TRBV12-4 | TRBD1 | TGTGCCAGCAGTCTCACAGGGGTTCGGGATGGCTACACCTTC | CASSLTGVRDGYTF
TRBJ1-4 | few | TRBV29-1 | - | TGCAGCGTTCAGTTGATTGATGAAAAACTGTTTTTT | CSVQLIDEKLFF
TRBJ2-1 | - | TRBV9 | TRBD2 | TGTGCCAGCAGCGGGGGACTAGCGGGAGGCAATGAGCAGTTCTTC | CASSGGLAGGNEQFF
TRBJ2-1 | few | TRBV30 | - | TGTGCCTGGAGTGAGAGGAATGAGCAGTTCTTC | CAWSERNEQFF
TRBJ2-3 | - | TRBV7-3 | - | TGTGCCAGCAGCTTATACAGGATAGATACGCAGTATTTT | CASSLYRIDTQYF
TRBJ1-2 | - | TRBV7-2 | - | TGTGCCAGCAGCTTTGACGACAGAACTTTCGGGGGCTACACCTTC | CASSFDDRTFGGYTF
TRBJ1-5 | few | TRBV5-1 | - | TGCGCCAGCAGCGTGGACAGTTCCCAACAGCCCCAGCATTTT | CASSVDSSQQPQHF
TRBJ1-1 | - | TRBV12-3/TRBV12-4 | - | TGTGCCAGCAGTTTAGAGCAGAAGGACACTGAAGCTTTCTTT | CASSLEQKDTEAFF
TRBJ1-4 | many | TRBV7-9 | - | TGTGCCAGCAGTGAGATCGGGGAAAAACTGTTTTTT | CASSEIGEKLFF
TRBJ1-4 | many | TRBV15 | TRBD1 | TGTGCCACCAGGAAGGGACAGGGGCTATCTAATGAAAAACTGTTTTTT | CATRKGQGLSNEKLFF
TRBJ1-6 | - | TRBV9 | - | TGTGCCAGCAGCGGACAGGCCGATTCACCCCTCCACTTT | CASSGQADSPLHF
TRBJ2-3 | - | TRBV9 | - | TGTGCCAGCAGCGTAGGAGGCGGGTTTAGCACAGATACGCAGTATTTT | CASSVGGGFSTDTQYF
TRBJ1-2 | - | TRBV4-1 | - | TGCGCCAGCAGGAATCTCGGAAGGGCTGGCTACACCTTC | CASRNLGRAGYTF
TRBJ2-7 | - | TRBV27 | - | TGTGCCAGCAGCCGCTTAGGGGACAACTCCTACGAGCAGTACTTC | CASSRLGDNSYEQYF
TRBJ2-7 | - | TRBV3-1 | - | TGTGCCAGCAGCCAAGATTGGGGTGATTCCTACGAGCAGTACTTC | CASSQDWGDSYEQYF
TRBJ1-2 | - | TRBV4-3 | TRBD1 | TGCGCCAGCAGCCAAGTAGTTGTAGGGGGCGGCTACACCTTC | CASSQVVVGGGYTF
TRBJ2-7 | few | TRBV4-3 | - | TGCGCCAGCAGCCCAGACGGGACACCGGATCGACACTACGAGCAGTACTTC | CASSPDGTPDRHYEQYF
TRBJ1-4 | - | TRBV20-1 | - | TGCAGTGCTGAGCCGACAGGTTACGAAAAACTGTTTTTT | CSAEPTGYEKLFF
TRBJ2-5 | few | TRBV11-1 | TRBD2 | TGTGCCAGCAGCTCCGTAGCGGGAGGTGAGACCCAGTACTTC | CASSSVAGGETQYF
TRBJ2-7 | few | TRBV29-1 | TRBD2 | TGCAGCGTGGCGGGACTAGCGGGTGACGACTACGAGCAGTACTTC | CSVAGLAGDDYEQYF
TRBJ2-3 | few | TRBV9 | TRBD1 | TGTGCCAGCAGCGGACAGGGGCTGGCAGATACGCAGTATTTT | CASSGQGLADTQYF
TRBJ2-5 | - | TRBV7-6 | - | TGTGCCAGCAGCTTAGAACCAGTTCAAGAGACCCAGTACTTC | CASSLEPVQETQYF
TRBJ1-5 | - | TRBV2 | - | TGTGCCAGCAGTGGGGGAGTCAATAGCAATCAGCCCCAGCATTTT | CASSGGVNSNQPQHF
TRBJ2-3 | - | TRBV5-1 | - | TGCGCCAGCAGCCCCCCGGCGATGGGGCTAAAGGATACGCAGTATTTT | CASSPPAMGLKDTQYF
TRBJ2-1 | many | TRBV11-2 | TRBD2 | TGTGCCAGCAGCTTAGCCGGGGGGGTCGGAAATGAGCAGTTCTTC | CASSLAGGVGNEQFF
TRBJ2-3 | - | TRBV4-3 | - | TGCGCCAGCAGCCGAGGCCCAGGGGTAGTCGATACGCAGTATTTT | CASSRGPGVVDTQYF
TRBJ2-7 | - | TRBV12-3/TRBV12-4 | - | TGTGCCAGCAGTTTTATGGGACGGGGAACCTACGAGCAGTACTTC | CASSFMGRGTYEQYF
TRBJ2-5 | - | TRBV29-1 | - | TGCAGCGTTGAAGTCAGACTTCAAGAGACCCAGTACTTC | CSVEVRLQETQYF
TRBJ2-3 | - | TRBV10-3 | - | TGTGCCATCAGTGTAGAAAGAGGGGATGGCACAGATACGCAGTATTTT | CAISVERGDGTDTQYF
TRBJ2-1 | few | TRBV7-2 | - | TGTGCCAGCAGCTTAGTACATGGAGGGAATGAGCAGTTCTTC | CASSLVHGGNEQFF
TRBJ2-1 | - | TRBV7-8 | TRBD2 | TGTGCCATCACCGCGGGGGGGTTCTACAATGAGCAGTTCTTC | CAITAGGFYNEQFF
TRBJ1-4 | - | TRBV4-2 | - | TGTGCCAGCAGCCAAGATCAGGGGTATAATGAAAAACTGTTTTTT | CASSQDQGYNEKLFF
TRBJ2-2 | many | TRBV20-1 | TRBD2 | TGCAGTGCTAGAGATGTAAGGGAGGGGTCCCCCGGGGAGCTGTTTTTT | CSARDVREGSPGELFF
TRBJ2-7 | - | TRBV29-1 | - | TGCAGCGTTGTCCTTTCCTACGAGCAGTACTTC | CSVVLSYEQYF
TRBJ1-4 | - | TRBV7-8 | - | TGTGCCAGCACCTATACTCCGGGGGGTAGGCATGAAAAACTGTTTTTT | CASTYTPGGRHEKLFF
TRBJ2-7 | few | TRBV10-3 | - | TGTGCCATCACACCTCAAGCGGGCACCTACGAGCAGTACTTC | CAITPQAGTYEQYF
TRBJ2-7 | - | TRBV12-3/TRBV12-4 | - | TGTGCCAGCAGTTCCGGGAGCTCCTACGAGCAGTACTTC | CASSSGSSYEQYF
TRBJ2-7 | few | TRBV20-1 | TRBD1 | TGCAGTGCTAGAGTGGGGGACAGGGAAACCTACGAGCAGTACTTC | CSARVGDRETYEQYF
TRBJ2-2 | - | TRBV19 | - | TGTGCCAGTATTCGGGGGCCCGGGGAGCTGTTTTTT | CASIRGPGELFF
TRBJ1-5 | - | TRBV5-8 | - | TGTGCCAGCAGCTGGACGTTTAATCAGCCCCAGCATTTT | CASSWTFNQPQHF
TRBJ1-2 | - | TRBV7-2 | TRBD1 | TGTGCCAGCAGCCCGCGAGGCGACAGGGGCTATGGCTACACCTTC | CASSPRGDRGYGYTF
TRBJ2-1 | few | TRBV5-1 | - | TGCGCCAGCACGTGGACGGACGACGGTTACAATGAGCAGTTCTTC | CASTWTDDGYNEQFF
TRBJ2-1 | few | TRBV19 | TRBD2 | TGTGCCAGTAGGAGCGGGAGCTCCTACAATGAGCAGTTCTTC | CASRSGSSYNEQFF
TRBJ2-5 | few | TRBV29-1 | TRBD2 | TGCAGCGTTCCTGGGACTAGCGGGAGGAAACGAGAGACCCAGTACTTC | CSVPGTSGRKRETQYF
TRBJ2-3 | - | TRBV6-5 | - | TGTGCCAGCAGTTACATAGGTCCCACAGATACGCAGTATTTT | CASSYIGPTDTQYF
TRBJ2-7 | - | TRBV29-1 | - | TGCAGCGTCTTTGGACAGACCTACGAGCAGTACTTC | CSVFGQTYEQYF
TRBJ1-1 | few | TRBV7-9 | - | TGTGCCAGCAGCTTAGTGGAGGGTTACAACACTGAAGCTTTCTTT | CASSLVEGYNTEAFF
TRBJ2-7 | - | TRBV14 | - | TGTGCCAGCAGCCAGGGCAGGTTTTTCGAGCAGTACTTC | CASSQGRFFEQYF
TRBJ1-1 | - | TRBV20-1 | - | TGCAGTGCTTGGGCCCTGTACACTGAAGCTTTCTTT | CSAWALYTEAFF